This T cell receptor (beta chain) came from a study of cytomegalovirus exposure and HLA in healthy donors. Study-level findings and limits: Later, an analysis found that common viral pathogens appeared to be linked with several of the most significant clusters.

Trimming took off 3 bases at V and 1 base at J, with 8 bases between the two ends. The CDR3 has 13 residues. Germline V gene sequence: CDR1 SQVTM, CDR2 ANQGSEA. About this clone itself: The target antigen is unknown.

13 Jbeta primers and 60 Vbeta primers were used for the PCR. TCRdb's copy holds only in-frame clones and misses some; the assay was immunoSEQ multiplex PCR. The sample includes roughly 200,000 clones, 65% to 80% of them seen just once. Sequenced: PBMCs. The gene calls are TRBV29-1 and TRBJ2-3; D uncertain. The TCR sequence derives from a woman between 35 and 50 years old in good health and CMV-seronegative. The CDR3 DNA sequence: TGCAGCGTTGATTGGCAGGGCACAGATACGCAGTATTTT. Translating gives CSVDWQGTDTQYF.